This T cell receptor (beta chain) was recorded in a study of cytomegalovirus exposure and HLA in healthy donors. Study findings and constraints: Owing to their indistinguishability, certain V segments, notably TRBV6-2 and TRBV6-3, were excluded. Association of a missense DCLRE1C variant with TCR beta V- and J-gene trimming was reported in a later analysis. TCR beta chains numbering some 150 were designated cytomegalovirus-associated.

As regards this clone: Its antigen is unknown.

The donors (healthy individuals) were bone marrow donors. Between the trimmed V and J ends, which lost 5 bases and 6 bases, there was a span of 17 bases. This CDR3 region has 14 residues. Germline CDR1 and CDR2: MNHNS and SASEGT. PCR amplification relied on 60 Vbeta primers (plus 13 Jbeta primers). The assay was immunoSEQ multiplex PCR, and TCRdb's table has in-frame clones only and misses some. Of about 170,000 clones listed, roughly 80% were seen once; the top ten hold approximately 2.1%. This TCR came from a male donor in good health and CMV-seronegative. This rearrangement joins TRBV6-1 to TRBJ2-7, with a tentative D call TRBD1 (6 bases). Sequenced sample: PBMCs. CDR3 coding DNA: TGTGCCAGCAGTTTACAGGGACCCGGAGGCGAGCAGTACTTC. This codes for CASSLQGPGGEQYF.